Listed below are T cell receptor beta chains from one sample, sequenced in a study of early T cells in non-severe SARS-CoV-2 infection. MiXCR, run by TCRdb on the 5' RACE reads, gives a single entry per CDR3 protein. Of 55,000 to 65,000 distinct CDR3 sequences in the sample, 12% are singletons; the top ten hold roughly 4.2%. Sequencing was done on a sample of whole blood. The receptor source for this set is an adult who was a healthcare worker with PCR-confirmed SARS-CoV-2 infection or an uninfected control (not recorded which). CDR3s include the opening cysteine and the closing phenylalanine or tryptophan. Each record gives: clone size, CDR3 length, V gene, D gene, J gene, CDR3 DNA, CDR3 protein. D genes are given only for firm matches. A row's size may be missing; if present it is once, few, many or a size class.

-	11	TRBV7-2	-	TRBJ2-1	TGTGCCAGCAGCCCCCCATCGGCCTCGTTCTTC	CASSPPSASFF
-	12	TRBV29-1	-	TRBJ1-1	TGCAGCGTTGCCGTTTTGGACACTGAAGCTTTCTTT	CSVAVLDTEAFF
few	13	TRBV11-3	-	TRBJ2-1	TGTGCCAGCAGCTTAGCTAATAGCAATGAGCAGTTCTTC	CASSLANSNEQFF
-	15	TRBV29-1	-	TRBJ2-3	TGCAGCGTTGACGTTCGGCAGGGCGGCGCAGATACGCAGTATTTT	CSVDVRQGGADTQYF
many	13	TRBV5-1	TRBD1	TRBJ2-7	TGCGCCAGCAGCAACGGACAGGGCTACGAGCAGTACTTC	CASSNGQGYEQYF
many	15	TRBV11-2	-	TRBJ2-4	TGTGCCAGCAGCCCCGGATATCTAGCCAAAAACATTCAGTACTTC	CASSPGYLAKNIQYF
few	12	TRBV6-6	TRBD1	TRBJ1-4	TGTGCCAGCAGCCTATACAGGGGAAAACTGTTTTTT	CASSLYRGKLFF
many	13	TRBV7-9	-	TRBJ1-2	TGTGCCAGCAGCTTATTTCCTAACTATGGCTACACCTTC	CASSLFPNYGYTF
few	18	TRBV6-2/TRBV6-3	-	TRBJ1-1	TGTGCCAGCAGTTACCCTCTTATAGGGGAACTAATGAACACTGAAGCTTTCTTT	CASSYPLIGELMNTEAFF
-	15	TRBV6-5	TRBD1	TRBJ2-2	TGTGCCAGCAATACGGGACAGGGAAGGACCGGGGAGCTGTTTTTT	CASNTGQGRTGELFF
-	11	TRBV20-1	-	TRBJ1-1	TGCAGTGCTAGTTGGAACACTGAAGCTTTCTTT	CSASWNTEAFF
many	15	TRBV18	TRBD1	TRBJ2-1	TGTGCCAGCTCACATGACTGGCAGGGGGTGAATGAGCAGTTCTTC	CASSHDWQGVNEQFF
many	13	TRBV29-1	-	TRBJ1-2	TGCAGCTCGGCCGACAATCCTAACTATGGCTACACCTTC	CSSADNPNYGYTF
many	16	TRBV11-2	-	TRBJ2-7	TGTGCCAGCAGCTTAGAAGCCGGCACTAGCTCCTACGAGCAGTACTTC	CASSLEAGTSSYEQYF
many	14	TRBV6-5	-	TRBJ1-2	TGTGCCAGCCGTCGGGACCCAACTAACTATGGCTACACCTTC	CASRRDPTNYGYTF
many	12	TRBV4-3	-	TRBJ2-1	TGCGCCAGCAGCCAAGAGGCCAATGAGCAGTTCTTC	CASSQEANEQFF
few	15	TRBV5-1	-	TRBJ1-4	TGCGCCAGCAGCTTGATCGGGGGAGCAGGTGAAAAACTGTTTTTT	CASSLIGGAGEKLFF
-	15	TRBV2	TRBD2	TRBJ2-3	TGTGCCAGCAGTCTAGGACTAGCGGTGACAGATACGCAGTATTTT	CASSLGLAVTDTQYF
-	16	TRBV7-6	TRBD1	TRBJ2-3	TGTGCCAGCAGCATGGGACAGGGGATAATCACAGATACGCAGTATTTT	CASSMGQGIITDTQYF
many	11	TRBV6-1	-	TRBJ2-1	TGTGCCAGCAGTGAAGCGCAGAAGCAGTTCTTC	CASSEAQKQFF
many	17	TRBV5-4	-	TRBJ2-3	TGTGCCAGCAGCGCTGGGGTTGGGACATCCTTGGGAGATACGCAGTATTTT	CASSAGVGTSLGDTQYF
-	15	TRBV18	-	TRBJ2-7	TGTGCCAGCTCACCACCGGCTCGCTACTCCTACGAGCAGTACTTC	CASSPPARYSYEQYF
-	13	TRBV3-1	TRBD2	TRBJ2-7	TGTGCCAGCAGACTAGCGAGAGCGTACGAGCAGTACTTC	CASRLARAYEQYF
many	14	TRBV20-1	-	TRBJ1-4	TGCAGTGCTAGAGAAGGAGGGCCTAATGAAAAACTGTTTTTT	CSAREGGPNEKLFF
few	14	TRBV5-1	TRBD1	TRBJ1-2	TGCGCCAGCAGCTTGGGACAGGGTTACGATGGCTACACCTTC	CASSLGQGYDGYTF
-	14	TRBV10-3	TRBD2	TRBJ2-1	TGTGCCATATTAGCGGGAGACACCTACAATGAGCAGTTCTTC	CAILAGDTYNEQFF
many	12	TRBV20-1	-	TRBJ2-3	TGCAGTGCTAAAACCGACACAGATACGCAGTATTTT	CSAKTDTDTQYF
many	18	TRBV7-6	TRBD2	TRBJ2-3	TGTGCCAGCAGCTCAGGACTAGCGGGGGGAATGGTTGCAGATACGCAGTATTTT	CASSSGLAGGMVADTQYF
-	16	TRBV28	TRBD1	TRBJ2-1	TGTGCCAGCAGTCTAACCAGGAGGACAGGGATCAATGAGCAGTTCTTC	CASSLTRRTGINEQFF
few	16	TRBV28	TRBD2	TRBJ2-3	TGTGCCAGCAGTGTCCAGACTAGCGGGATTAGAGATACGCAGTATTTT	CASSVQTSGIRDTQYF
-	19	TRBV7-2	TRBD1	TRBJ2-1	TGTGCCAGCAGCTTAAAGATCGGACAGGGTGCCGTATCCCCATTTGAGCAGTTCTTC	CASSLKIGQGAVSPFEQFF
-	14	TRBV12-3/TRBV12-4	TRBD1	TRBJ2-1	TGTGCCAGCAGTTGGCAGGGGGTTGGGAATGAGCAGTTCTTC	CASSWQGVGNEQFF
many	14	TRBV9	-	TRBJ2-2	TGTGCCAGCAGCGTAGAGGGTTTGGCCGGGGAGCTGTTTTTT	CASSVEGLAGELFF
-	12	TRBV20-1	-	TRBJ1-1	TGCAGTGCTAGGCCGCCGAACACTGAAGCTTTCTTT	CSARPPNTEAFF
-	16	TRBV5-8	-	TRBJ1-2	TGTGCCAGCAGCTTGGCGGCGGGAGGGGAAGGCTATGGCTACACCTTC	CASSLAAGGEGYGYTF
-	14	TRBV20-1	-	TRBJ2-7	TGCAGTGCAGAGACCTTAGGGAGGACCTACGAGCAGTACTTC	CSAETLGRTYEQYF
few	14	TRBV2	-	TRBJ1-1	TGTGCCAGTCGGGTGGGGCAGGGCTATACTGAAGCTTTCTTT	CASRVGQGYTEAFF
many	15	TRBV12-3/TRBV12-4	-	TRBJ2-7	TGTGCCAGCAGTTTTTCGGTCAATCCCTCCTACGAGCAGTACTTC	CASSFSVNPSYEQYF
many	17	TRBV27	-	TRBJ1-1	TGTGCCAGCAGTTCCCTTCCGCGAGCACTTATGAACACTGAAGCTTTCTTT	CASSSLPRALMNTEAFF
many	13	TRBV9	-	TRBJ2-3	TGTGCCAGCAGCGTAAGCCCGCCAGATACGCAGTATTTT	CASSVSPPDTQYF
-	16	TRBV6-1	-	TRBJ1-5	TGTGCCAGCAGTGAGAACCTCTTTTCTCGCAATCAGCCCCAGCATTTT	CASSENLFSRNQPQHF